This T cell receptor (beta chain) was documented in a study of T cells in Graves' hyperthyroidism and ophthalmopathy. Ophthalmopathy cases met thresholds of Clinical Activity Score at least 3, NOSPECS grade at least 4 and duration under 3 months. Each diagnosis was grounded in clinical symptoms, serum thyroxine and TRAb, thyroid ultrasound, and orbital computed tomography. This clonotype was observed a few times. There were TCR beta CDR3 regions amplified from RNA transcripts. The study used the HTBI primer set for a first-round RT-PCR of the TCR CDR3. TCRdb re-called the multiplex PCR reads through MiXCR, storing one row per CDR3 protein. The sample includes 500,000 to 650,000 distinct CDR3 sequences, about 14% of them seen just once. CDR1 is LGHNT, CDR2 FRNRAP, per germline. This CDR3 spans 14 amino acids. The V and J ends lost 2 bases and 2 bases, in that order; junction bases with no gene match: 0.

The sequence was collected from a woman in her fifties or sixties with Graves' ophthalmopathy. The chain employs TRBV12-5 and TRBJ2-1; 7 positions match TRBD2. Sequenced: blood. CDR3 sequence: CASGLRGAYNEQFF. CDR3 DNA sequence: TGTGCTAGTGGTTTGCGGGGGGCCTACAATGAGCAGTTCTTC.